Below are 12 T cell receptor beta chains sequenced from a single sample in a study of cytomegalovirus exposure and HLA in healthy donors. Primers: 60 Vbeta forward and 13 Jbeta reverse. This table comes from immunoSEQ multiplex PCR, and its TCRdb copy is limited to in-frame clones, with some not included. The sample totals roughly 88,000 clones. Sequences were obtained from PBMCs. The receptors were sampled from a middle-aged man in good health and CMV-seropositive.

CDR3 nucleotide sequence: TGTGCCAGCAGCGCCTACAGGGGGGGCTATGGCTACACCTTC. This encodes CASSAYRGGYGYTF. The J gene is TRBJ1-2, the V gene TRBV11-2; TRBD1 matches at 8 bases. Germline lookup yields CDR1 SGHAT and CDR2 FQNNGV. The CDR3 sequence is 14 residues long. V trimming: 5 bases; J trimming: 4 bases; junction bases outside the gene matches: 6.

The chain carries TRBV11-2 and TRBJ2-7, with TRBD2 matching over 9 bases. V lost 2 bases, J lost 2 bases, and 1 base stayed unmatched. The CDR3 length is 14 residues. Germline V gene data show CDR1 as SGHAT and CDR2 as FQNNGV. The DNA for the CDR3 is TGTGCCAGCAGCTTAAGCGGGAGGACCTACGAGCAGTACTTC. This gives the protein CASSLSGRTYEQYF.

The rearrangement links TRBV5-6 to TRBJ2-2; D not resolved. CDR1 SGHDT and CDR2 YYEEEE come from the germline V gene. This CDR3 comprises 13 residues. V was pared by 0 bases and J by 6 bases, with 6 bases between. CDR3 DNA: TGTGCCAGCAGCTTGGTGCGCGCCGGGGAGCTGTTTTTT. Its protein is CASSLVRAGELFF.

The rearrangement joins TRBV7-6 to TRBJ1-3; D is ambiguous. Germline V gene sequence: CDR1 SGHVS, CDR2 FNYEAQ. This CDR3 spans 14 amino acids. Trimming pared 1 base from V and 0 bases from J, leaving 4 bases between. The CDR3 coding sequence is TGTGCCAGCAGCTTAGACAGCTCTGGAAACACCATATATTTT. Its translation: CASSLDSSGNTIYF.

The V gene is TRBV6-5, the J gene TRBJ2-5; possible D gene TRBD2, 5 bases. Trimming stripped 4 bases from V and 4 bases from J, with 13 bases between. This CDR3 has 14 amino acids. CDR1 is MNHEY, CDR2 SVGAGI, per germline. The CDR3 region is CASSSDLWGETQYF. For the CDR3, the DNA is TGTGCCAGCAGTTCGGACTTATGGGGAGAGACCCAGTACTTC.

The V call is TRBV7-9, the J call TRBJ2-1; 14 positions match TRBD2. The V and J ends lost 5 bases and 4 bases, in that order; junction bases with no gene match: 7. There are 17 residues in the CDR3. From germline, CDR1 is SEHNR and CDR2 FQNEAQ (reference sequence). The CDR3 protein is CASSPKGLAGAYNEQFF. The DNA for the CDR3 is TGTGCCAGCAGCCCAAAGGGACTAGCGGGAGCGTACAATGAGCAGTTCTTC. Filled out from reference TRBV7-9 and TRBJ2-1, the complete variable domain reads DTGVSQNPRHKITKRGQNVTFRCDPISEHNRLYWYRQTLGQGPEFLTYFQNEAQLEKSRLLSDRFSAERPKGSFSTLEIQRTEQGDSAMYLCASSPKGLAGAYNEQFFGPGTRLTVL.

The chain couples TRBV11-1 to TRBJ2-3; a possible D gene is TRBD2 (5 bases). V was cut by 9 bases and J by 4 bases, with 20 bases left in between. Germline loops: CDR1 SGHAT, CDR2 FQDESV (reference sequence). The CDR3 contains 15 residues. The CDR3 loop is CASAPNTGFPDTQYF. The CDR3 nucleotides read TGTGCCAGTGCCCCGAATACGGGATTCCCAGATACGCAGTATTTT.

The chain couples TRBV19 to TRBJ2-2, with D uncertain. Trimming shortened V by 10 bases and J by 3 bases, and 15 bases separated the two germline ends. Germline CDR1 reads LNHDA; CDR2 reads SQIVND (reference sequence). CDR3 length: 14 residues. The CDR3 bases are TGTGCCACCCAAAGCCAGGTCGACACCGGGGAGCTGTTTTTT. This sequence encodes CATQSQVDTGELFF.

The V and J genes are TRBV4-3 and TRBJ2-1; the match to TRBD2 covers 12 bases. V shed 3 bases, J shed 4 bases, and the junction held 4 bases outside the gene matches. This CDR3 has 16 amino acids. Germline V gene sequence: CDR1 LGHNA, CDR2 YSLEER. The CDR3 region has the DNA TGCGCCAGCAGCCAGACTAGCGGGAGACCTTACAATGAGCAGTTCTTC. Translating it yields CASSQTSGRPYNEQFF.

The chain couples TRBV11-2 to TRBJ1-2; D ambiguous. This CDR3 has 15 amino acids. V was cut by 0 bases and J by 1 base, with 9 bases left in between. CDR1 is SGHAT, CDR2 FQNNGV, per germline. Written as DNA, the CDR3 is TGTGCCAGCAGCTTAGAAGCAAGTTTTAACTATGGCTACACCTTC. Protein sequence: CASSLEASFNYGYTF.

Written as DNA, the CDR3 is TGTGCCAGCAGCTTAGCGGGGGGACTAGCGGGGTACAATGAGCAGTTCTTC. Residues: CASSLAGGLAGYNEQFF. This chain joins TRBV7-9 and TRBJ2-1, with TRBD2 identical over 13 bases. Per germline, CDR1 SEHNR and CDR2 FQNEAQ (reference sequence). The ends lost 0 bases at V and 4 bases at J; junction bases unmatched: 3. This CDR3 comprises 17 residues.

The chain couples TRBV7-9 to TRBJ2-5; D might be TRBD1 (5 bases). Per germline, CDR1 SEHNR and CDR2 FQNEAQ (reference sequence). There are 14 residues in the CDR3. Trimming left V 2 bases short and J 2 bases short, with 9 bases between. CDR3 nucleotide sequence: TGTGCCAGCAGCTTATCCCAGGGTCAAGAGACCCAGTACTTC. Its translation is CASSLSQGQETQYF.